The next 26 T cell receptor beta chains were all read from a single sample in a study of post-analysis software for immune sequencing data. Prepared libraries of TCR beta cDNA carried unique molecular identifiers. TCRdb re-analysed the PCR reads in MiXCR, keeping a single row per CDR3 protein. The sample shows roughly 400,000 distinct CDR3 sequences, approximately 42% of them seen only once. Findings and caveats of the study: In patients, five or six TRBV segments were more frequent than in controls, with TRBV5-6, TRBV5-1 and TRBV20-1 among them.

Antigens for these TCRs are unknown. What was sequenced was blood. These receptors originate from a girl aged 2 to 9 with multiple sclerosis.

This chain uses TRBV20-1 with TRBJ1-4; 8 bases fit TRBD1. The germline V gene has CDR1 DFQATT and CDR2 SNEGSKA (reference sequence). V lost 6 bases, J lost 8 bases, and 11 bases stayed unmatched. The CDR3 is 14 residues long. CDR3 sequence (DNA): TGCAGTGCCCAGAAAAGGACAGGGATCGAAAAACTGTTTTTT. This sequence encodes CSAQKRTGIEKLFF.

This clonotype was detected only a few times. The rearrangement links TRBV7-3 to TRBJ2-1; the D gene could be TRBD1 or TRBD2 (6 bases each). Germline V gives CDR1 SGHTA, CDR2 FQGTGA. Trimming took off 5 bases at V and 5 bases at J, with 16 bases between the two ends. The CDR3 is made up of 15 amino acids. CDR3 amino acids: CASSPNGGLHNEQFF. DNA for the CDR3: TGTGCCAGCAGCCCAAATGGGGGGCTCCACAATGAGCAGTTCTTC.

This clonotype was found a few times. The chain links TRBV29-1 to TRBJ2-1; D uncertain. This CDR3 has 12 amino acids. From germline, CDR1 is SQVTM and CDR2 ANQGSEA. V was cut by 1 base and J by 11 bases, with 12 bases left in between. The chain's CDR3 is CSVEVRLLQQFF. CDR3 nucleotide sequence: TGCAGCGTTGAAGTTCGTCTATTACAGCAGTTCTTC.

In its sample, this clonotype was seen a few times. CDR3: CASRLLPGQGGYGYTF. In DNA, the CDR3 is TGTGCCAGCAGGTTACTACCCGGACAGGGCGGCTATGGCTACACCTTC. The V gene is TRBV6-6, the J gene TRBJ1-2; 8 bases map to TRBD1. The CDR3 length is 16 residues. Per germline, CDR1 MNHNY and CDR2 SVGAGI (reference sequence). Trimming cost V 6 bases and J 4 bases; bases outside gene matches: 13.

The chain uses TRBV7-6 and TRBJ2-3, with 8 bases matching TRBD2. V trimming: 2 bases; J trimming: 9 bases; junction bases outside the gene matches: 4. This CDR3 contains 13 residues. Germline V gene lookup returns CDR1 SGHVS and CDR2 FNYEAQ. The CDR3 region is CASSLTPGGTQYF. CDR3 bases: TGTGCCAGCAGCTTAACCCCGGGGGGGACGCAGTATTTT.

Only a few counts were recorded for this clonotype. The chain couples TRBV4-1 to TRBJ2-5; D is perhaps TRBD1 (6 bases). The CDR3 has 15 residues. Per the germline V gene, CDR1 is MGHRA and CDR2 is YSYEKL. Trimming removed 3 bases from V and 4 bases from J, with 15 bases in between. CDR3 region: CASSHFPGQVETQYF. CDR3 in DNA: TGCGCCAGCAGCCACTTCCCGGGACAAGTAGAGACCCAGTACTTC.

There are a few counts of this clonotype. The CDR3 reads CASSYRVRETEAFF. The DNA for the CDR3 is TGTGCCAGCAGTTATAGGGTGCGGGAAACTGAAGCTTTCTTT. The chain couples TRBV12-3 or TRBV12-4 to TRBJ1-1; D is uncertain. V lost 4 bases and J lost 5, with 14 bases in between. The CDR3 is made up of 14 amino acids.

This clonotype was counted ten times or more. J is TRBJ2-7 and V is TRBV29-1; weak D call: TRBD2 (5 bases). From germline, CDR1 is SQVTM and CDR2 ANQGSEA. CDR3 size: 10 residues. Between the trimmed V and J ends, which lost 6 bases and 3 bases, there was a span of 6 bases. The CDR3 reads CSVRDYEQYF. The CDR3 bases are TGCAGCGTACGGGACTACGAGCAGTACTTC.

Notes on this clonotype: Mismatch with germline at one junction end may stem from a read error. This sequence joins TRBV4-1 and TRBJ1-4; D may be TRBD1 (5 bases). The CDR3 covers 15 residues. CDR1 and CDR2 (germline): MGHRA, YSYEKL. The CDR3 nucleotides are TGCACCAGCAGCCAAAGCCCCGGGGACAATGAAAAACTGTTTTTT. This gives the protein CTSSQSPGDNEKLFF.

This chain connects TRBV29-1 to TRBJ2-5; D may be TRBD1 (5 bases). Germline V CDR1 and CDR2: SQVTM, ANQGSEA. CDR3 length equals 14 residues. V lost 1 base to trimming and J lost 0 bases, with 9 bases between them. The CDR3: CSVEGRAHQETQYF. As DNA, the CDR3 is TGCAGCGTTGAAGGCAGGGCCCACCAAGAGACCCAGTACTTC.

The genes are TRBV5-6 and TRBJ2-5, with D perhaps TRBD1 or TRBD2 (5 bases each). Trimming took 2 bases from V and 7 from J, leaving 18 bases between them. Germline CDR1 is SGHDT and CDR2 is YYEEEE. The CDR3 extends over 15 amino acids. The CDR3 reads CASSLPRGYGGTQYF. CDR3 nucleotides: TGTGCCAGCAGCTTACCGCGCGGCTATGGGGGGACCCAGTACTTC.

This clonotype was seen a few times. The chain links TRBV4-2 to TRBJ2-1; D gene uncertain. The CDR3 is 14 residues long. Germline V gene data show CDR1 as LGHNA and CDR2 as YNFKEQ. V lost 1 base and J lost 1, with 5 bases in between. CDR3 loop: CASSQGLSYNEQFF. DNA of the CDR3: TGTGCCAGCAGCCAAGGGCTGTCCTACAATGAGCAGTTCTTC.

This clonotype came up a few times. The chain recombines TRBV12-3 or TRBV12-4 with TRBJ2-1; D possibly uses TRBD1 or TRBD2 (5 bases each). The V gene lost 3 bases and the J gene lost 8 bases, with 17 bases spanning the gap. The CDR3 length is 15 residues. The DNA for the CDR3 is TGTGCCAGCAGTTTTCTGACTGGGGGTAGCGATGAGCAGTTCTTC. It translates to CASSFLTGGSDEQFF.

This clonotype appeared many times. The chain has TRBV6-5 and TRBJ1-5; the D gene is possibly TRBD1 (5 bases). Germline CDR1 and CDR2: MNHEY and SVGAGI. Trimming removed 2 bases at V and 7 bases at J, with 15 bases between. CDR3 length equals 15 residues. CDR3 region: CASSYDSRTGQPQHF. The CDR3 DNA reads TGTGCCAGCAGTTACGACAGTCGTACGGGACAGCCCCAGCATTTT.

As regards this clonotype: One junction end disagrees with the germline gene, perhaps due to a read error. The chain couples TRBV7-2 to TRBJ2-2, with TRBD2 as a possible D gene (5 bases). There are 14 residues in the CDR3. CDR1 SGHTA and CDR2 FQGNSA come from the germline V gene. The CDR3 region has the DNA TGTGCCAGCAGCCGCCCAATTATTAACGGGGAGCGGTTTTTT. This gives the protein CASSRPIINGERFF.

The V gene is TRBV5-6, the J gene TRBJ2-1, with a weak D call TRBD1 (5 bases). CDR1 is SGHDT and CDR2 is YYEEEE in the germline V gene. With 1 base removed from V and 0 bases from J, the gap between germline ends came to 11 bases. This CDR3 has 16 amino acids. The CDR3 DNA is TGTGCCAGCAGCTTGCGGTGGGGCAGCTCCTACAATGAGCAGTTCTTC. It codes for CASSLRWGSSYNEQFF.

This clonotype was seen a few times. The gene calls are TRBV5-1 and TRBJ1-4; D gene unclear. V was clipped by 4 bases and J by 4 bases, with 11 bases between them. Germline assignment: CDR1 SGHRS and CDR2 YFSETQ. CDR3 length: 14 amino acids. The CDR3 loop reads CASSTDGVNEKLFF. In DNA, the CDR3 is TGCGCCAGCAGCACCGACGGCGTTAATGAAAAACTGTTTTTT.

This clonotype has a handful of counts. The rearrangement uses TRBV20-1 and TRBJ2-7; no firm D call. The V gene lost 1 base and the J gene lost 3 bases, with 16 bases spanning the gap. The CDR3 spans 15 residues. CDR1 DFQATT and CDR2 SNEGSKA come from the germline V gene (reference sequence). The CDR3: CSARAPKDHHYEQYF. DNA for the CDR3: TGCAGTGCTAGAGCCCCGAAGGACCATCACTACGAGCAGTACTTC.

The chain recombines TRBV18 with TRBJ2-1; D is possibly TRBD1 or TRBD2 (7 bases each). The CDR3 length is 15 residues. Germline-derived CDR1 and CDR2 are KGHSH and LQKENI. V lost 2 bases and J 14 bases, leaving 22 bases between the germline ends. DNA for the CDR3: TGTGCCAGCTCACCAAGGGAGGGGGCCAGTTCGGCGGAGTTCTTC. It codes for CASSPREGASSAEFF.

This chain connects TRBV14 to TRBJ2-1; TRBD1 matches 12 bases. The V gene end was trimmed by 6 bases and the J gene end by 7 bases; junction bases not matched to a gene: 7. In germline, CDR1 is SGHDN, CDR2 FVKESK. The CDR3 runs 15 residues. CDR3: CASRRGQGARNEQFF. For the CDR3, the DNA is TGTGCCAGCAGGAGGGGACAGGGGGCGCGGAATGAGCAGTTCTTC. The variable domain in full, with the rest retrieved from reference TRBV14 and TRBJ2-1, is EAGVTQFPSHSVIEKGQTVTLRCDPISGHDNLYWYRRVMGKEIKFLLHFVKESKQDESGMPNNRFLAERTGGTYSTLKVQPAELEDSGVYFCASRRGQGARNEQFFGPGTRLTVL.

This chain connects TRBV6-5 to TRBJ2-7, with TRBD2 identical over 7 bases. Germline lookup yields CDR1 MNHEY and CDR2 SVGAGI. Trimming cost V 7 bases and J 5 bases; bases outside gene matches: 11. The CDR3 is made up of 14 amino acids. CDR3 bases: TGTGCCAGCAAGTTGGTGGGGGAGGGCAACGAGCAGTACTTC. The encoded protein is CASKLVGEGNEQYF.

Worth noting for this clonotype: An end of the junction does not agree with germline; a read error may underlie this. The chain joins TRBV3-1 to TRBJ1-5; D is undetermined. Germline V gene lookup returns CDR1 LGHDT and CDR2 YNNKEL (reference sequence). This CDR3 has 14 amino acids. The CDR3 sequence: CASSQVNSNQPQRF. In DNA form, the CDR3 reads TGTGCCAGCAGCCAAGTAAATAGCAATCAGCCCCAGCGTTTT.

This rearrangement joins TRBV9 to TRBJ1-2; D remains unclear. The CDR3 runs 11 residues. Germline values: CDR1 SGDLS, CDR2 YYNGEE. V lost 3 bases and J lost 2, with 2 bases in between. CDR3 in amino acids: CASSANYGYTF. In DNA form, the CDR3 reads TGTGCCAGCAGCGCAAACTATGGCTACACCTTC.

The sample holds a few counts of this clonotype. The junction does not match germline at one end; this may be a read error. The rearrangement links TRBV7-7 to TRBJ2-1; 8 nucleotides match TRBD2. This CDR3 is 14 amino acids long. Germline values: CDR1 SSHAT, CDR2 FNYEAQ (reference sequence). The DNA of the CDR3 is TGTGCTAGCAAAAAGTGGCGGGAGGTCGATGAGCAGTTCTTC. Protein sequence: CASKKWREVDEQFF.

This clonotype has a handful of counts. The rearrangement links TRBV7-9 to TRBJ2-1, with 10 bases matching TRBD2. The CDR3 contains 17 residues. Germline CDR1 SEHNR, CDR2 FQNEAQ (reference sequence). J was trimmed by 5 bases and V by 3 bases; bases with no gene match: 10. The CDR3 bases are TGTGCCAGCAGCTTGGGATTTCTAGCGGGGGCTGACAATGAGCAGTTCTTC. Amino acid sequence: CASSLGFLAGADNEQFF.

This clonotype was recorded a few times. The gene calls are TRBV6-1 and TRBJ2-6; 9 bases match TRBD1. The CDR3 extends over 17 amino acids. J gave up 11 bases and V 5 bases, and 16 bases lay outside the gene matches. Germline V gene lookup returns CDR1 MNHNS and CDR2 SASEGT. CDR3 bases: TGTGCCAGCAGTTACGCGCTTGACCGGGACAGGGAAGACGTCCTGACTTTC. It encodes CASSYALDRDREDVLTF.